These T cell receptor beta chains were read from a single sample in a study of low-dose radiotherapy and immunotherapy resistance in tumors. TCRdb re-called the reads through MiXCR, storing one row per CDR3 protein. The data show 80,000 or so distinct CDR3 sequences, 15% to 20% seen once. The input for sequencing was PBMCs, taken after low-dose radiotherapy plus immunotherapy. Receptors originate from a male donor with prostate cancer. Both conserved end residues are part of each CDR3. D genes are given only for firm matches. Some rows have no size entry. The others give once, few or many, or a class for an expanded clone.

>TRBV7-8|many|TRBD1|TRBJ2-7|16
CASSHKTGGLIYEQYF
TGTGCCAGCAGCCACAAGACAGGGGGTCTTATTTACGAGCAGTACTTC
>TRBV12-3/TRBV12-4|few|TRBD2|TRBJ2-7|15
CASRAGTSGFDEQYF
TGTGCCAGCAGGGCGGGAACTAGCGGGTTTGACGAGCAGTACTTC
>TRBV20-1|many|-|TRBJ1-5|18
CSADPLGGSSHSNQPQHF
TGCAGTGCTGACCCCTTGGGGGGCTCCTCCCATAGCAATCAGCCCCAGCATTTT
>TRBV27|few|-|TRBJ2-4|15
CASSRDRGAKNIQYF
TGTGCCAGCAGCCGGGACCGAGGGGCCAAAAACATTCAGTACTTC
>TRBV12-3/TRBV12-4|many|TRBD2|TRBJ2-1|12
CASSLAGDEQFF
TGTGCCAGCAGTCTAGCGGGAGACGAGCAGTTCTTC
>TRBV4-1|many|TRBD2|TRBJ2-7|16
CASSQVPAGAAYEQYF
TGCGCCAGCAGCCAAGTTCCAGCGGGAGCGGCTTACGAGCAGTACTTC
>TRBV7-2|many|TRBD1|TRBJ1-6|16
CASSSGGVGYNSPLHF
TGTGCCAGCAGCTCAGGGGGAGTCGGTTATAATTCACCCCTCCACTTT
>TRBV5-1|many|-|TRBJ2-2|14
CASSFSGSAGELFF
TGCGCCAGCAGCTTTTCCGGGAGCGCCGGGGAGCTGTTTTTT
>TRBV28|many|-|TRBJ2-3|14
CASSPAGNTDTQYF
TGTGCCAGCAGTCCGGCGGGGAACACAGATACGCAGTATTTT
>TRBV5-4|many|TRBD2|TRBJ2-5|17
CASSPQAGVSLQETQYF
TGTGCCAGCAGCCCCCAAGCGGGAGTCTCCCTCCAAGAGACCCAGTACTTC
>TRBV28|many|-|TRBJ2-4|15
CASSPMSGSAGIQYF
TGTGCCAGCAGTCCCATGTCCGGTAGTGCAGGCATTCAGTACTTC
>TRBV7-2|many|TRBD2|TRBJ2-7|14
CASSFSGSRYEQYF
TGTGCCAGCAGCTTTAGCGGGAGTAGGTACGAGCAGTACTTC
>TRBV9|once|-|TRBJ2-7|14
CASSVAGLGEEQYF
TGTGCCAGCAGCGTAGCGGGGCTAGGGGAAGAGCAGTACTTC
>TRBV6-5|many|-|TRBJ1-2|13
CASRESSTAGYTF
TGTGCCAGCAGGGAGAGTTCGACCGCCGGCTACACCTTC
>TRBV29-1|many|-|TRBJ2-7|11
CSVLITYEQYF
TGCAGCGTACTTATAACCTACGAGCAGTACTTC
>TRBV12-3/TRBV12-4|many|-|TRBJ1-3|16
CASSLSVGFSGNTIYF
TGTGCCAGCAGTTTATCAGTCGGATTCTCTGGAAACACCATATATTTT
>TRBV6-2/TRBV6-3|many|TRBD1|TRBJ1-2|15
CASTSTGKGLFGYTF
TGTGCCAGCACCTCGACAGGGAAAGGCTTATTTGGCTACACCTTC
>TRBV7-9|many|TRBD2|TRBJ2-5|14
CASSLTSAQETQYF
TGTGCCAGCAGCTTGACTAGCGCCCAAGAGACCCAGTACTTC
>TRBV2|many|TRBD2|TRBJ2-1|18
CASSTTWTSGKSYNEQFF
TGTGCCAGCAGTACCACTTGGACTAGCGGGAAATCCTACAATGAGCAGTTCTTC
>TRBV4-2|many|-|TRBJ1-6|17
CASSQDRLGVWNSPLHF
TGTGCCAGCAGCCAAGATAGATTGGGCGTTTGGAATTCACCCCTCCACTTT
>TRBV6-2/TRBV6-3|many|TRBD2|TRBJ2-2|16
CASSPRAGGGTGELFF
TGTGCCAGCAGTCCTAGAGCGGGAGGGGGCACCGGGGAGCTGTTTTTT
>TRBV20-1|many|TRBD2|TRBJ2-3|18
CSARVAGGGRLGTDTQYF
TGCAGTGCTAGGGTAGCGGGCGGAGGACGGTTGGGCACAGATACGCAGTATTTT
>TRBV7-2|many|TRBD2|TRBJ2-1|14
CASSRTSGRNEQFF
TGTGCCAGCAGCCGGACTAGCGGGAGAAATGAGCAGTTCTTC
>TRBV18|-|TRBD1|TRBJ2-2|16
CASSLGQASNTGELFF
TGTGCCAGCTCACTAGGACAGGCTTCGAACACCGGGGAGCTGTTTTTT
>TRBV20-1|many|-|TRBJ2-7|13
CSARDLTAYEQYF
TGCAGTGCTAGAGATTTAACTGCCTACGAGCAGTACTTC
>TRBV19|many|TRBD1|TRBJ2-2|17
CASSYLLGRQGTGELFF
TGTGCCAGTAGTTACTTATTGGGACGACAGGGGACCGGGGAGCTGTTTTTT
>TRBV15|-|-|TRBJ2-3|14
CATSRGTGTDTQYF
TGTGCCACCAGCAGAGGGACTGGCACAGATACGCAGTATTTT
>TRBV12-3/TRBV12-4|many|-|TRBJ2-5|15
CASSNRVGAQETQYF
TGTGCCAGCAGTAACAGGGTGGGAGCCCAAGAGACCCAGTACTTC
>TRBV5-1|many|TRBD2|TRBJ2-2|17
CASSFGAGGLTSGELFF
TGCGCCAGCAGCTTCGGAGCGGGAGGCCTCACATCCGGGGAGCTGTTTTTT
>TRBV29-1|many|-|TRBJ1-1|12
CSVRRVDSEAFF
TGCAGCGTCCGCAGGGTCGACTCTGAAGCTTTCTTT
>TRBV5-1|few|-|TRBJ2-3|13
CASTAGTTDTQYF
TGCGCCAGCACGGCGGGAACCACAGATACGCAGTATTTT
>TRBV3-1|many|TRBD1|TRBJ1-6|15
CASSPRGTGGSPLHF
TGTGCCAGCAGCCCCCGAGGGACAGGGGGTTCACCCCTCCACTTT
>TRBV7-2|many|TRBD1|TRBJ2-7|14
CASSRDGQGYAQYF
TGTGCCAGCAGCCGAGACGGACAGGGATACGCGCAGTACTTC
>TRBV5-1|many|-|TRBJ1-2|14
CASSFGGVEYGYTF
TGCGCCAGCAGCTTCGGAGGGGTAGAGTATGGCTACACCTTC
>TRBV29-1|many|TRBD2|TRBJ2-7|12
CSVQSGSVEQYF
TGCAGCGTTCAAAGCGGGAGTGTCGAGCAGTACTTC
>TRBV6-6|many|-|TRBJ2-2|16
CASSYGPAGRSGELFF
TGTGCCAGCAGTTACGGTCCGGCAGGGAGATCCGGGGAGCTGTTTTTT
>TRBV7-2|many|-|TRBJ1-1|15
CASSPSARGNTEAFF
TGTGCCAGCAGCCCATCCGCTAGAGGGAACACTGAAGCTTTCTTT
>TRBV5-1|many|-|TRBJ2-5|15
CASSLFSGDQETQYF
TGCGCCAGCAGCTTGTTCTCCGGAGACCAAGAGACCCAGTACTTC
>TRBV28|many|TRBD1|TRBJ2-7|13
CASSSGQNYEQYF
TGTGCCAGCAGTTCGGGACAGAACTACGAGCAGTACTTC
>TRBV2|many|-|TRBJ2-2|13
CASSEFGTGELFF
TGTGCCAGCAGTGAATTCGGCACCGGGGAGCTGTTTTTT
>TRBV24-1|many|-|TRBJ2-1|11
CATSARGEQFF
TGTGCCACCAGTGCCCGGGGTGAGCAGTTCTTC
>TRBV2|many|-|TRBJ1-5|15
CASRNGTLRNQPQHF
TGTGCCAGCCGAAACGGGACACTACGCAATCAGCCCCAGCATTTT
>TRBV6-5|many|TRBD2|TRBJ2-1|16
CASSTSGLASYNEQFF
TGTGCCAGCAGCACTTCGGGACTAGCGAGTTACAATGAGCAGTTCTTC
>TRBV18|many|TRBD1|TRBJ1-5|14
CASSPQQGNQPQHF
TGTGCCAGTAGTCCTCAACAGGGGAATCAGCCCCAGCATTTT
>TRBV29-1|many|-|TRBJ1-1|16
CSVEDPGTRRRTEAFF
TGCAGCGTTGAAGACCCCGGGACAAGGAGAAGGACTGAAGCTTTCTTT
>TRBV28|many|-|TRBJ2-1|11
CASGRYNEQFF
TGTGCCAGCGGCCGGTACAATGAGCAGTTCTTC